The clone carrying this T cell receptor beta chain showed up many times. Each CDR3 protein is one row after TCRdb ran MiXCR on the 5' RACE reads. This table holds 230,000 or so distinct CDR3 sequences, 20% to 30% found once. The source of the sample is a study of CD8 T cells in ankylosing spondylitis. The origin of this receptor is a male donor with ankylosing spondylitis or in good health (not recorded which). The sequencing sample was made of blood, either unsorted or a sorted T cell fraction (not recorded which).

In DNA form, the CDR3 reads TGCGCCAGCAGCCCCGGGACGCGACGGGAGCTGTTTTTT. Residues: CASSPGTRRELFF. The rearrangement joins TRBV5-1 to TRBJ2-2, with D possibly called TRBD1 or TRBD2 (5 bases each). CDR1 SGHRS and CDR2 YFSETQ come from the germline V gene. The CDR3 spans 13 residues. V was shortened by 4 bases and J by 9 bases, with 13 bases between the two germline ends.